This T cell receptor beta chain was recovered during a study of blood T cell repertoires in COVID-19 (dated by TCRdb to about 2020). Turning to the overall study: Collaborator samples came from the United States, Italy and Spain and covered acute and convalescent phases of COVID-19. The prospective study material was composed of cDNA or gDNA derived from T cells, B-cell-depleted T cells, or PBMCs. Deeply sampled blood TCRbeta repertoires from subjects exposed to, actively infected with, or recovered from COVID-19 were included in the dataset. A freely available public database, intended as a resource for researchers studying the immune response to SARS-CoV-2, is where the repertoires were released. The samples were drawn from two sources: the first 160 participants of the ongoing ImmuneRACE study, and 950 to 1,500 subjects contributed by 6 global collaborators. The sample metadata nearly always contained a de-identified subject ID, COVID-19 status, age in years and sex. Where HLA class I and class II types were available, the types were taken from metadata supplied by the sample provider, not from assay-based typing. General findings and caveats noted by the study authors: The quantity of clinical and demographic metadata differed by source and by participant and was supplied without curation.

Whole blood was collected in K2EDTA tubes by collaborating institutions according to the institutions' own protocols. For TCRbeta analysis, collaborators shipped samples in one of three forms: frozen whole blood, isolated PBMCs, or DNA extracted from either of those sample types. Including cysteine and phenylalanine, the CDR3 has 13 amino acids. This entry keeps only the CDR3 DNA: 39 bases, framed from base 1. The germline V gene supplies CDR1 MNHEY and CDR2 SVGAGI. V is clipped by 7 bases and J by 3 bases, and the sequence between their germline boundaries is 13 bases long. The immunoSEQ Assay, a bias-controlled multiplex PCR, was used to amplify TCRbeta CDR3 regions from genomic DNA. From the authors' description of their analysis: The number of nucleated cells in each sample was estimated by amplification of reference gene primers within the assay. To quantify the absolute abundance of each unique TCRbeta CDR3 rearrangement, sequence reads were collapsed and filtered. For each sample, productive Simpson clonality was calculated as the square root of Simpson's diversity index across productive rearrangements. Here the immuneACCESS table is served through TCRdb, limited to in-frame sequences with V and J called. Missing clones are a known gap in these copies; in checked studies unresolved V genes cover under half, and the rest lacks a known reason. That table is the source of V, J and clone size, and D and trimming were worked out from the DNA. Present in this sample are 50,000 to 65,000 clones, approximately 91% of which were seen just once. The top ten hold 3.5% to 4% of the sample.

Worth noting for this clone: No antigen is known for it. Per-base quality was not reported, and no clone a single base away is much larger than it.

The receptor was derived from a man between 65 and 85 years old with acute or convalescent COVID-19. The receptor chain draws on TRBV6-5 and TRBJ2-7; a tentative D match to TRBD1 spans 6 bases. Sequenced sample: peripheral blood. For the CDR3, the sequence is CASKPGHNYEQYF. The DNA sequence is given as TGTGCCAGCAAGCCGGGACACAACTACGAGCAGTACTTC.